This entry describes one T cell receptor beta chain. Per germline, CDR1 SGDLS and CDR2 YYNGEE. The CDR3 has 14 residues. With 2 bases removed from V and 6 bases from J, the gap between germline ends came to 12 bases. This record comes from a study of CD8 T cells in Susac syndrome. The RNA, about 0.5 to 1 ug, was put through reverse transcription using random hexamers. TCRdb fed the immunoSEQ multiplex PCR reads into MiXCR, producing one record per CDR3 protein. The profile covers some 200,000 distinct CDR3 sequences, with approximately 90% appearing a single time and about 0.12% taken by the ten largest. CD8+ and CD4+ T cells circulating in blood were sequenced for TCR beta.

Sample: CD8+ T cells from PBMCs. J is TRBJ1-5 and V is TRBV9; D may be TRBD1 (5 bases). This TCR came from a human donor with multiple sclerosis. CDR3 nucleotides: TGTGCCAGCAGCGTGGGATCGCAGGGTCAGCCCCAGCATTTT. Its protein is CASSVGSQGQPQHF.